This T cell receptor (beta chain) was recovered during a study of monozygotic twins with inflammatory bowel disease. Note on this clonotype: The antigen is undetermined.

Following a re-call of the 5' RACE reads, TCRdb has one entry per CDR3 protein and lacks DNA. The sample's table shows fewer than 350,000 distinct CDR3 sequences. Study findings and constraints: Cells of different T cell subtypes could not be told apart. The co-twins with IBD showed lower TCRbeta diversity (inverse Simpson) than their healthy siblings. Researchers report that IBD patients shared fewer clonotypes with others than healthy twins, especially amid disease activity.

CDR1 is SGHRS and CDR2 is YFSETQ in the germline V gene. The CDR3 loop spans 15 amino acids. Sequenced: blood. This chain links TRBV5-1 with TRBJ2-7; TCRdb selects TRBD2, and the lack of DNA leaves this call unchecked. The TCR sequence derives from a human donor with ulcerative colitis or Crohn's disease, or a healthy co-twin of an affected twin (not recorded which). CDR3 protein: CASSRDLSSSYEQYF.